Below are 3 T cell receptor beta chains sequenced from a single sample in a study of radiotherapy plus CTLA-4 blockade in lung cancer. Clones were sequenced by immunoSEQ multiplex PCR, and TCRdb holds only the in-frame ones, with some missing. The sample holds around 65,000 clones; roughly 80% are singletons and the top ten take 4.4%. The source material was peripheral blood, sampled from a patient treated with radiotherapy plus ipilimumab. These receptors were taken from a human donor with non-small cell lung cancer who had a complete response to radiotherapy plus ipilimumab.

The chain combines TRBV7-9 with TRBJ2-5; D tentatively fits TRBD1 or TRBD2 (5 bases each). The CDR3 has 15 amino acids. The V end lost 0 bases, the J end lost 0 bases, and 8 bases lay between the germline ends. The germline gives CDR1 SEHNR, CDR2 FQNEAQ (reference sequence). DNA for the CDR3: TGTGCCAGCAGCTTAGCGGGGGAGTACCAAGAGACCCAGTACTTC. Protein sequence: CASSLAGEYQETQYF.

The chain carries TRBV21-1 and TRBJ1-5. TRBV21-1 is a pseudogene. The CDR3 has 14 residues. The CDR3 bases are TGTGCCAGCAGCAATCGTGAGAGGGATCAGCCCCAGCATTTT. The encoded protein is CASSNRERDQPQHF.

Comments on this clone: Other DNA sequences in this sample translate to the same CDR3. The rearrangement joins TRBV5-6 to TRBJ2-2; 10 bases are a match to TRBD1. CDR1 and CDR2 (germline): SGHDT, YYEEEE. The CDR3 runs to 16 residues. With V trimmed by 4 bases and J by 3 bases, 6 bases remained unmatched. CDR3 sequence (DNA): TGTGCCAGCAGCAGATGGACAGGGGGAGACACCGGGGAGCTGTTTTTT. This translates into CASSRWTGGDTGELFF.